This T cell receptor beta chain was sequenced for a study of spatial heterogeneity in lung cancer. Germline lookup yields CDR1 MNHEY and CDR2 SVGEGT. The V and J ends lost 6 bases and 2 bases respectively, with 14 bases between them. This CDR3 has 14 residues. TCRdb passed the 5' RACE reads through MiXCR, listing each CDR3 protein once. The table has some 120,000 distinct CDR3 sequences, about 12% seen once. In its sample, this clonotype was seen a few times. Time point defined: blood at routine non-recurrence follow-up after resection. No cell sorting; template was whole RNA from tumor, lung tissue or PBMC.

Sequencing used PBMCs, obtained at follow-up. The clonotype was recovered from a male donor with early-stage non-small cell lung cancer. V and J are TRBV6-2 or TRBV6-3 and TRBJ2-7; D is undetermined. The CDR3 bases are TGTGCCAGCAGGATGACATTGATGGCCTACGAGCAGTACTTC. This sequence encodes CASRMTLMAYEQYF.